This record looks at one T cell receptor (beta chain) sequence and its context. Its antigen is still unknown. The table came from immunoSEQ multiplex PCR; TCRdb's copy has only in-frame clones and leaves some out. The sample lists 60,000 to 100,000 clones, approximately 90% seen once, with 0.5% to 0.6% in the top ten. The data stem from a study of OX40 agonist ivuxolimab in advanced cancers. In the study overall: Averaging about 60 years in age, with a range of 23 to 79, the cohort was about 83% male. Participants could have had prior anti-PD-1, anti-PD-L1 or anti-CTLA-4 therapy, and approximately 37% had some. Study-wide findings and caveats: Antigen specificity was not determined for the expanded peripheral T cells. At 0.1 to 3.0 mg/kg and by week 6, clonal expansion occurred in CD4+ and CD8+ blood T cells.

Germline loops: CDR1 SGHRS, CDR2 YFSETQ. CDR3 length equals 14 residues. V dropped 4 bases and J dropped 9; count of bases not matched to a gene: 6. This specimen was CD4+ or CD8+ T cells sorted from blood, taken in a trial of the OX40 agonist ivuxolimab. The clonotype comes from an adult with an advanced solid tumor such as melanoma, head and neck, liver or kidney cancer. The chain links TRBV5-1 to TRBJ2-7, with TRBD2 matching 14 bases. This chain's CDR3 is CASSPGLAGDGQYF. The DNA for the CDR3 is TGCGCCAGCAGCCCGGGACTAGCGGGAGATGGGCAGTACTTC. The variable domain in full, completed from reference TRBV5-1 and TRBJ2-7, reads KAGVTQTPRYLIKTRGQQVTLSCSPISGHRSVSWYQQTPGQGLQFLFEYFSETQRNKGNFPGRFSGRQFSNSRSEMNVSTLELGDSALYLCASSPGLAGDGQYFGPGTRLTVT.